This TCR beta chain was identified during a study of T cells in Graves' hyperthyroidism and ophthalmopathy. The study based diagnoses on clinical symptoms, serum thyroxine and TRAb, thyroid ultrasound and orbital computed tomography. From RNA transcripts, TCR beta CDR3 regions were amplified. The HTBI primer set served for first-round RT-PCR of the TCR CDR3. TCRdb reprocessed the multiplex PCR reads with MiXCR, giving one entry per CDR3 protein. The sample lists 490,000 or so distinct CDR3 sequences, approximately 23% occurring once. The germline V gene encodes CDR1 SGHAT and CDR2 FQNNGV. The V end lost 6 bases, the J end lost 0 bases, and 6 bases lay between the germline ends. CDR3 length: 13 amino acids. This clonotype was counted many times.

The specimen sequenced was blood. The gene calls are TRBV11-2 and TRBJ2-1; D unclear. The sequence derives from a woman aged 70-85 years with Graves' ophthalmopathy. The CDR3 region has the DNA TGTGCCAGCAGGCACAGCTCCTACAATGAGCAGTTCTTC. The encoded protein is CASRHSSYNEQFF. Together with reference TRBV11-2 and TRBJ2-1, the CDR3 gives the full variable domain: EAGVAQSPRYKIIEKRQSVAFWCNPISGHATLYWYQQILGQGPKLLIQFQNNGVVDDSQLPKDRFSAERLKGVDSTLKIQPAKLEDSAVYLCASRHSSYNEQFFGPGTRLTVL.